The T cell receptor (beta chain) described here comes from a study of blood T cell repertoires in COVID-19. For the study at large: Sources were T cells, B-cell-depleted T cells, or PBMCs; the material itself was cDNA or gDNA.

This CDR3 region has 16 residues. Germline CDR1 reads SGHRS; CDR2 reads YFSETQ. Trimming removed 0 bases at V and 2 bases at J, with 14 bases between. Recruitment covered about two dozen US areas and drew participants whose ages spanned about 18 to 95 years. Cohort assignment relied on participant-reported clinical history. Methods used by the authors: Estimation of nucleated cell counts relied on the amplification of reference gene primers. Clones were sequenced by immunoSEQ multiplex PCR, and TCRdb holds only the in-frame ones, with some missing. The D gene and trimming were derived from the DNA, and the V and J assignments and clone size from that table. The data contain a few hundred thousand clones, around 89% of them singletons.

This rearrangement joins TRBV5-1 to TRBJ2-5, with a tentative D call TRBD2 (6 bases). The sequenced sample was PBMCs or T cells enriched from blood (not recorded which). The TCR originated in a man between 18 and 29 years old who had recovered from COVID-19. Here the CDR3 reads CASSLGGGTTQETQYF. CDR3 DNA sequence: TGCGCCAGCAGCTTGGGTGGCGGGACGACACAAGAGACCCAGTACTTC.